One and the same sample provided the 30 T cell receptor beta chains below, sequenced in a study of blood T cell repertoires in COVID-19 (dated by TCRdb to about 2020). The method behind the library was the immunoSEQ multiplex PCR assay. Held by TCRdb, this immuneACCESS table contains in-frame sequences only and omits some clones. Under half of the omission traces to an unresolved V gene where checked; the cause of the rest is unknown. The sample data list 210,000 or so clones, and more than 75% of these were observed just once. The top ten hold about 12% of the sample. The sequenced sample consisted of peripheral blood. The receptors shown here come from a woman aged 40 to 55 with acute or convalescent COVID-19.

Only a few counts were recorded for this clone. J is TRBJ2-3 and V is TRBV30, with 7 bases matching TRBD1. The junction had 14 bases not matched to a gene; V was cut back by 1 base and J by 1 base. This CDR3 contains 18 residues. Germline V gene lookup returns CDR1 GTSNPN and CDR2 SVGIG (reference sequence). The CDR3 DNA reads TGTGCCTGGAGTGGGAACAGGGGAGCTTTGATGGGCACAGATACGCAGTATTTT. It codes for CAWSGNRGALMGTDTQYF.

CDR3: CASSLGFYNGYTF. CDR3 DNA: TGTGCCAGCAGTTTAGGGTTTTACAATGGCTACACCTTC. The chain combines TRBV12-3 or TRBV12-4 with TRBJ1-2; D call uncertain. The CDR3 runs to 13 residues. Trimming cost V 1 base and J 6 bases, with 9 bases left between them.

The V and J genes are TRBV30 and TRBJ1-4; 9 positions match TRBD1. V lost 1 base to trimming and J lost 7 bases; unmatched junction nucleotides: 10. The CDR3 spans 16 residues. CDR1 is GTSNPN and CDR2 is SVGIG in the germline V gene (reference sequence). CDR3 nucleotide sequence: TGTGCCTGGAGTGAGGGGACTAAACAGGGGGCTGAAAAACTGTTTTTT. Protein sequence: CAWSEGTKQGAEKLFF.

V usage is TRBV30 and J usage is TRBJ2-6; 11 bases are a match to TRBD1. V shed 4 bases, J shed 0 bases, and the junction held 5 bases outside the gene matches. The germline gives CDR1 GTSNPN, CDR2 SVGIG (reference sequence). The CDR3 consists of 17 residues. CDR3 sequence (DNA): TGTGCCTGGAAGGACAGGGGGCTTCTCTCTGGGGCCAACGTCCTGACTTTC. Translating it yields CAWKDRGLLSGANVLTF.

The CDR3 loop reads CASSLGSAYEQYF. The DNA for the CDR3 is TGTGCCAGCAGCCTCGGGTCCGCCTACGAGCAGTACTTC. The rearrangement joins TRBV11-2 to TRBJ2-7, with D unresolved. Per the germline V gene, CDR1 is SGHAT and CDR2 is FQNNGV. CDR3 length equals 13 residues. Trimming pared 5 bases from V and 2 bases from J, leaving 10 bases between.

V usage is TRBV6-5 and J usage is TRBJ1-2; D uncertain. There are 15 residues in the CDR3. The germline V and J ends were trimmed by 10 bases and 7 bases, with 25 bases remaining between them. CDR1 and CDR2 from the germline V gene are MNHEY and SVGAGI. CDR3 bases: TGTGCCACCGTCAGTGAATTCGGGTTCTCCAGTGGCTACACCTTC. Amino acids: CATVSEFGFSSGYTF.

The chain couples TRBV7-3 to TRBJ2-1; 7 nucleotides agree with TRBD2. The CDR3 totals 15 residues. Germline CDR1 reads SGHTA; CDR2 reads FQGTGA. Germline trimming cut 1 base from V and 5 bases from J; bases unmatched to any gene: 5. The CDR3 DNA reads TGTGCCAGCAGCTTAAGGGTAGCGGGCCACAATGAGCAGTTCTTC. Amino acid sequence: CASSLRVAGHNEQFF. The full variable domain, its missing parts supplied by reference TRBV7-3 and TRBJ2-1, is GAGVSQTPSNKVTEKGKYVELRCDPISGHTALYWYRQSLGQGPEFLIYFQGTGAADDSGLPNDRFFAVRPEGSVSTLKIQRTERGDSAVYLCASSLRVAGHNEQFFGPGTRLTVL.

The V call is TRBV27, the J call TRBJ1-2, with 12 bases aligning to TRBD1. Losses at the gene ends were 9 bases for V and 7 bases for J; bases not matched to a gene: 9. From germline, CDR1 is MNHEY and CDR2 SMNVEV (reference sequence). The CDR3 is 14 residues long. In DNA form, the CDR3 reads TGTGCCAGTGCCTTTGGGACAGGGGGCCCTGGCTACACCTTC. This codes for CASAFGTGGPGYTF.

This chain uses TRBV10-3 with TRBJ2-7; 7 nucleotides line up with TRBD2. The CDR3 contains 13 residues. From germline, CDR1 is ENHRY and CDR2 SYGVKD. The V segment lost 10 bases and the J segment 3 bases; nucleotides outside the gene matches: 9. The CDR3 nucleotides are TGTGCCACGCGACTAGCCGACGACTACGAGCAGTACTTC. It codes for CATRLADDYEQYF.

This chain connects TRBV9 to TRBJ2-2, with TRBD1 matching over 8 bases. The CDR3 loop spans 15 amino acids. CDR1 is SGDLS and CDR2 is YYNGEE in the germline V gene. The trim removed 2 bases at V and 5 bases at J, leaving 5 bases unmatched. CDR3 loop: CASSVRQGATGELFF. In DNA form, the CDR3 reads TGTGCCAGCAGCGTGAGGCAGGGGGCTACCGGGGAGCTGTTTTTT.

The chain employs TRBV10-3 and TRBJ2-7, with 12 nucleotides matching TRBD2. V gave up 0 bases and J gave up 5 bases; unmatched junction bases: 11. This CDR3 is 18 amino acids long. Germline V gene data show CDR1 as ENHRY and CDR2 as SYGVKD. The CDR3 spells CAISESRGRLAGGNEQYF. CDR3 DNA sequence: TGTGCCATCAGTGAGTCGCGGGGGCGGCTAGCGGGGGGGAACGAGCAGTACTTC.

CDR3 nucleotide sequence: TGTGCCAGCAGTGAAGGGGAGGGAATCCGCGGGGAGCTGTTTTTT. This codes for CASSEGEGIRGELFF. This sequence joins TRBV6-1 and TRBJ2-2, with 7 bases fitting TRBD2. The CDR3 spans 15 residues. Germline CDR1 is MNHNS and CDR2 is SASEGT. V shed 1 base and J 7 bases; nucleotides not matched to a gene: 6.

The V gene is TRBV11-2, the J gene TRBJ2-3; 7 bases are a match to TRBD2. The CDR3 runs 14 residues. The trim removed 4 bases at V and 4 bases at J, leaving 5 bases unmatched. CDR1 SGHAT and CDR2 FQNNGV come from the germline V gene. CDR3 sequence (DNA): TGTGCCAGCAGCTCCGGCGGGGGACCAGATACGCAGTATTTT. It encodes CASSSGGGPDTQYF. Full variable domain (outside the CDR3, taken from reference TRBV11-2 and TRBJ2-3): EAGVAQSPRYKIIEKRQSVAFWCNPISGHATLYWYQQILGQGPKLLIQFQNNGVVDDSQLPKDRFSAERLKGVDSTLKIQPAKLEDSAVYLCASSSGGGPDTQYFGPGTRLTVL.

This clone was seen a handful of times. V usage is TRBV29-1 and J usage is TRBJ2-7, with D possibly matching TRBD1 (5 bases). In germline, CDR1 is SQVTM, CDR2 ANQGSEA. Trimming took 3 bases from V and 3 from J, leaving 12 bases between them. This CDR3 comprises 13 residues. CDR3 loop: CSVEGQGVYEQYF. DNA of the CDR3: TGCAGCGTTGAGGGCCAAGGGGTCTACGAGCAGTACTTC.

The V gene is TRBV11-2, the J gene TRBJ1-1, with 7 bases lining up with TRBD1. Germline V CDR1 and CDR2: SGHAT, FQNNGV. This CDR3 spans 15 amino acids. The trim removed 3 bases at V and 1 base at J, leaving 5 bases unmatched. In DNA form, the CDR3 reads TGTGCCAGCAGCTTGGCAGGGGGGCCGAACACTGAAGCTTTCTTT. It yields the protein CASSLAGGPNTEAFF.

The genes are TRBV5-1 and TRBJ2-1, with 11 bases lining up with TRBD2. The V gene's germline CDR1 is SGHRS and CDR2 YFSETQ. J gave up 0 bases and V 2 bases, and 7 bases lay outside the gene matches. The CDR3 totals 18 residues. Here the CDR3 DNA reads TGCGCCAGCAGCTTCACCCCTAGCGGGGGGAGCTCCTACAATGAGCAGTTCTTC. Translation gives CASSFTPSGGSSYNEQFF. The full variable domain, completed using reference TRBV5-1 and TRBJ2-1, is KAGVTQTPRYLIKTRGQQVTLSCSPISGHRSVSWYQQTPGQGLQFLFEYFSETQRNKGNFPGRFSGRQFSNSRSEMNVSTLELGDSALYLCASSFTPSGGSSYNEQFFGPGTRLTVL.

The chain combines TRBV10-1 with TRBJ1-1; a weak D match, TRBD1 (5 bases). V lost 5 bases, J lost 5 bases, and 12 bases lay in between. In germline, CDR1 is WNHNN, CDR2 SYGVQD (reference sequence). The CDR3 runs 13 residues. CDR3 region: CASSQGRITEAFF. The CDR3 coding sequence is TGCGCCAGCAGTCAGGGCCGAATTACTGAAGCTTTCTTT.

Comment on this clone: At one end the junction does not follow the germline gene, possibly because of a read error. V is TRBV20-1 and J is TRBJ1-1; possible D gene TRBD1, 5 bases. Germline V gene sequence: CDR1 DFQATT, CDR2 SNEGSKA (reference sequence). The CDR3 is 11 residues long. This CDR3 is CSPRGATEAFF. The CDR3 DNA reads as TGCAGTCCTAGAGGGGCCACTGAAGCTTTCTTT.

This chain links TRBV5-5 with TRBJ1-4; D ambiguous. The germline V and J ends were trimmed by 3 bases and 5 bases, with 20 bases remaining between them. Germline values: CDR1 SGHKS, CDR2 YYEKEE (reference sequence). The CDR3 sequence is 17 residues long. For the CDR3, the DNA is TGTGCCAGCAGCTCAGGAATCCGGAGGGTGCGGAATGAAAAACTGTTTTTT. It yields the protein CASSSGIRRVRNEKLFF.

The rearrangement joins TRBV15 to TRBJ2-3; D might be TRBD1 (6 bases). V lost 5 bases and J lost 2, with 14 bases in between. This CDR3 comprises 15 residues. CDR1 is LNHNV and CDR2 is YYDKDF in the germline V gene (reference sequence). The CDR3 spells CATSWLQGNTDTQYF. The CDR3 DNA reads as TGTGCCACCAGCTGGCTACAGGGCAACACAGATACGCAGTATTTT.

The table lists this clone with a count of one. The chain uses TRBV6-2 or TRBV6-3 and TRBJ2-1, with 14 bases that match TRBD2. This CDR3 comprises 17 residues. Germline lookup yields CDR1 MNHEY and CDR2 SVGEGT. With V trimmed by 0 bases and J by 9 bases, 7 bases remained unmatched. This chain's CDR3 is CASSYSTRLAGGLEQFF. CDR3 nucleotide sequence: TGTGCCAGCAGTTACTCGACGCGACTAGCGGGGGGGCTTGAGCAGTTCTTC.

The CDR3 nucleotides read TGTGCCAGCAGTGACCTACAGGGCAGAGCTAACTATGGCTACACCTTC. Its translation is CASSDLQGRANYGYTF. The J gene is TRBJ1-2, the V gene TRBV27; TRBD1 is a possible D gene (6 bases). The CDR3 has 16 residues. V was clipped by 5 bases and J by 0 bases, with 16 bases between them. Germline-derived CDR1 and CDR2 are MNHEY and SMNVEV (reference sequence).

The gene calls are TRBV5-1 and TRBJ2-7; no definite D call. Between the trimmed V and J ends, which lost 0 bases and 3 bases, there was a span of 13 bases. The CDR3 has 15 residues. The germline gives CDR1 SGHRS, CDR2 YFSETQ. As DNA, the CDR3 is TGCGCCAGCAGCTTGGGCGCAGCAACTAACTACGAGCAGTACTTC. Its translation is CASSLGAATNYEQYF.

The chain combines TRBV10-3 with TRBJ2-7; D is perhaps TRBD1 (5 bases). With 0 bases removed from V and 5 bases from J, the gap between germline ends came to 14 bases. The CDR3 has 15 residues. CDR1 ENHRY and CDR2 SYGVKD come from the germline V gene. CDR3 nucleotide sequence: TGTGCCATCAGTGAGTCTAGGGGTCCCCTGGACGAGCAGTACTTC. This translates into CAISESRGPLDEQYF.

The rearrangement links TRBV19 to TRBJ1-3, with 8 bases matching TRBD1. The CDR3 is made up of 15 amino acids. V was pared by 3 bases and J by 1 base, with 2 bases of the junction left unmatched. The germline V gene encodes CDR1 LNHDA and CDR2 SQIVND (reference sequence). Written as DNA, the CDR3 is TGTGCCAGTAGTATCACAGGGGGTTCTGGAAACACCATATATTTT. Amino acid sequence: CASSITGGSGNTIYF.

The DNA for the CDR3 is TGTGCCAGCAGCTCGGACACTTGGACCGGGGAGCTGTTTTTT. This encodes CASSSDTWTGELFF. The chain recombines TRBV7-6 with TRBJ2-2, with D perhaps TRBD1 (5 bases). The CDR3 consists of 14 residues. Between the trimmed V and J ends, which lost 4 bases and 5 bases, there was a span of 11 bases. The germline gives CDR1 SGHVS, CDR2 FNYEAQ. Looking up the rest from reference TRBV7-6 and TRBJ2-2 gives the full variable domain: GAGVSQSPRYKVTKRGQDVALRCDPISGHVSLYWYRQALGQGPEFLTYFNYEAQQDKSGLPNDRFSAERPEGSISTLTIQRTEQRDSAMYRCASSSDTWTGELFFGEGSRLTVL.

V usage is TRBV7-2 and J usage is TRBJ1-3; the D gene is possibly TRBD1 (6 bases). V lost 3 bases, J lost 7 bases, and 13 bases lay in between. The CDR3 has 14 residues. Per germline, CDR1 SGHTA and CDR2 FQGNSA. As DNA, the CDR3 is TGTGCCAGCAGCTTTGGGACAAGCACCAACACCATATATTTT. Translation: CASSFGTSTNTIYF.

The chain links TRBV6-5 to TRBJ1-5; D not certain. The CDR3 sequence is 16 residues long. Trimming took off 4 bases at V and 0 bases at J, with 13 bases between the two ends. Germline assignment: CDR1 MNHEY and CDR2 SVGAGI. The CDR3 region has the DNA TGTGCCAGCAGTTCGATGGCAGGTCATAGCAATCAGCCCCAGCATTTT. Encoded protein: CASSSMAGHSNQPQHF.

The chain combines TRBV15 with TRBJ2-7; D is undetermined. Trimming took off 1 base at V and 5 bases at J, with 12 bases between the two ends. This CDR3 comprises 14 residues. Per germline, CDR1 LNHNV and CDR2 YYDKDF (reference sequence). This CDR3 reads CATSRVQVEHEQYF. DNA for the CDR3: TGTGCCACCAGCAGAGTCCAAGTCGAGCACGAGCAGTACTTC.

The J gene is TRBJ2-3, the V gene TRBV19, with a tentative D call TRBD2 (5 bases). The CDR3 contains 14 residues. The germline V and J ends were trimmed by 4 bases and 8 bases, with 16 bases remaining between them. CDR1 LNHDA and CDR2 SQIVND come from the germline V gene (reference sequence). The CDR3 sequence: CASSTGGIYFTQYF. The CDR3 nucleotides are TGTGCCAGTAGTACCGGAGGAATATATTTTACGCAGTATTTT.